This T cell receptor (beta chain) stems from a study of Ad26.COV2.S vaccination and SARS-CoV-2 variants. Study information: Participants got Ad26.COV2.S intramuscularly, once or twice 56 days apart.

The V end was cut by 6 bases, the J end by 10 bases, with 13 bases between. The CDR3 is 13 residues long. Treatment specified: 19 received Ad26.COV2.S at low or high dose, single or two shots; 5 received placebo; per-sample allocation not given. Day 63 following the first vaccine or placebo injection was when the samples were taken. Study results and limitations: Participants given vaccine showed non-spike TCR breadth similar to that of placebo recipients.

Assay: immunoSEQ multiplex PCR; the TCRdb copy retains only in-frame clones and omits some. The sample has 300,000 to 400,000 clones, approximately 90% seen once. This clone has just a few counts. Its cognate antigen is unknown. This clonotype was obtained from a person aged 18-65 years who received the Ad26.COV2.S COVID-19 vaccine or a placebo. The chain links TRBV12-3 or TRBV12-4 to TRBJ1-6; D ambiguous. The sample here was peripheral blood, taken in a trial of Ad26.COV2.S vaccine versus placebo. The CDR3 spells CASRDLQRSPLHF. DNA for the CDR3: TGTGCCAGCAGAGACCTACAACGCTCACCCCTCCACTTT.